A single T cell receptor (beta chain) is shown here with its context. The V segment lost 0 bases and the J segment 1 base; nucleotides outside the gene matches: 1. This CDR3 spans 15 amino acids. Germline CDR1 MNHEY, CDR2 SVGAGI. The sample is drawn from a study of control samples from healthy donors and cancer patients. Produced via immunoSEQ multiplex PCR; TCRdb's table is partial and in-frame only. The sample holds some 130,000 clones; approximately 91% are singletons and the top ten take 8.5% to 9.5%. The clonotype originates from a woman aged 30 to 39 in good health. The V call is TRBV6-5, the J call TRBJ1-1; 8 nucleotides match TRBD1. Sequencing was performed on blood. CDR3 protein: CASSYSGTGNTEAFF. The CDR3 DNA reads TGTGCCAGCAGTTACTCCGGGACAGGGAACACTGAAGCTTTCTTT.